Here is one T cell receptor beta chain with its context. Its specificity is unknown. V gave up 8 bases and J gave up 7 bases, with 12 bases separating them. The CDR3 is made up of 12 amino acids. The entry originates in a study of blood T cells in healthy people across ages. General observations from the study: A greater number of naive CD4+ cells and higher diversity distinguished long-lived donors from aged donors. Estimates of total diversity, which came from one million sequenced T cells, were considered to be underestimates.

The use of a sample-barcoded 5' primer and a J-beta primer mix characterized a second PCR of about 6 to 12 cycles. Each cDNA molecule carried a tag from a template-switch adaptor that contained 12 random nucleotides. TCRdb used MiXCR to reprocess the 5' RACE reads, holding one entry per CDR3 protein. Among around 1,500,000 distinct CDR3 sequences listed, roughly 45% were seen once. Collection of ten milliliters of peripheral blood was performed for each donor. The source material was blood. The sequence derives from a woman aged 18 to 35 in good health. The J gene is TRBJ2-1, the V gene TRBV12-3 or TRBV12-4, with D perhaps matching TRBD2 (6 bases). The CDR3 sequence: CASRDGGNEQFF. The CDR3 DNA reads TGTGCCAGCCGCGATGGGGGGAATGAGCAGTTCTTC.